The 12 T cell receptor beta chains in this list originate from one sample, sequenced in a study of T cell clones after liver transplantation. The protocol was immunoSEQ multiplex PCR, while the TCRdb copy is restricted to in-frame clones and leaves out a portion. The sample contains over 100,000 clones, around four fifths of which appear only once. Sequences were derived from CD4+ T cells from blood, sampled before liver transplant. Receptors originate from a human donor who received a liver transplant.

This chain uses TRBV5-1 with TRBJ2-1, with D possibly TRBD2 on 6 matching bases. There are 15 residues in the CDR3. Germline CDR1 and CDR2: SGHRS and YFSETQ. V dropped 0 bases and J dropped 2 bases, with 9 bases sitting between them. The CDR3 DNA follows: TGCGCCAGCAGCTTGGTCGGGGAGGCCTACAATGAGCAGTTCTTC. Translating gives CASSLVGEAYNEQFF.

This chain links TRBV5-4 with TRBJ2-1; 10 bases match TRBD1. The V and J ends lost 2 bases and 6 bases, in that order; junction bases with no gene match: 11. The CDR3 extends over 17 amino acids. Per the germline V gene, CDR1 is SGHNT and CDR2 is YYREEE (reference sequence). CDR3 nucleotides: TGTGCCAGCAGCTTAGGTGCCGGGACAGGGGTCAGCAATGAGCAGTTCTTC. As protein: CASSLGAGTGVSNEQFF.

The chain combines TRBV14 with TRBJ1-1, with no clear D. CDR1 is SGHDN, CDR2 FVKESK, per germline. CDR3 size: 12 residues. V shed 6 bases and J shed 2 bases, with 7 bases lying between them. The CDR3, as DNA: TGTGCCAGCAGGGGCTCCAACACTGAAGCTTTCTTT. As protein: CASRGSNTEAFF.

V usage is TRBV28 and J usage is TRBJ2-1; 10 positions agree with TRBD2. Per germline, CDR1 MDHEN and CDR2 SYDVKM. V was clipped by 6 bases and J by 1 base; unmatched bases: 3. This CDR3 spans 15 amino acids. The CDR3 DNA reads as TGTGCCAGCAGAAAGCGGGGGGGGTCCTACAATGAGCAGTTCTTC. Amino acids: CASRKRGGSYNEQFF.

V and J are TRBV20-1 and TRBJ1-1; TRBD1 matches at 8 bases. The V gene end was trimmed by 5 bases and the J gene end by 9 bases; junction bases not matched to a gene: 2. CDR1 is DFQATT and CDR2 is SNEGSKA in the germline V gene (reference sequence). This CDR3 has 10 amino acids. This CDR3 is CSAWDRQAFF. DNA for the CDR3: TGCAGTGCTTGGGACAGGCAAGCTTTCTTT.

V gene TRBV10-2 combines with J gene TRBJ2-2; weak D call: TRBD1 (6 bases). The CDR3 totals 15 residues. Per germline, CDR1 WSHSY and CDR2 SAAADI. Trimming cost V 3 bases and J 6 bases, with 14 bases left between them. CDR3 sequence: CASSETSWGPGELFF. The CDR3 DNA follows: TGCGCCAGCAGTGAAACCTCTTGGGGGCCCGGGGAGCTGTTTTTT.

The chain links TRBV27 to TRBJ1-3, with unresolved D. Germline-derived CDR1 and CDR2 are MNHEY and SMNVEV (reference sequence). V lost 3 bases and J 0 bases, leaving 3 bases between the germline ends. The CDR3 covers 13 residues. In DNA form, the CDR3 reads TGTGCCAGCAGTTTCTCCTCTGGAAACACCATATATTTT. It specifies CASSFSSGNTIYF.

The chain employs TRBV6-4 and TRBJ2-1; D is uncertain. Germline CDR1 is MRHNA and CDR2 is SNTAGT. The V gene lost 6 bases and the J gene lost 6 bases, with 15 bases spanning the gap. CDR3 length: 14 amino acids. CDR3 loop: CASRWVAGANEQFF. The CDR3 DNA sequence: TGTGCCAGCAGGTGGGTAGCTGGCGCCAATGAGCAGTTCTTC.

J is TRBJ2-6 and V is TRBV19; 11 bases map to TRBD1. The CDR3 sequence is 17 residues long. The V gene's germline CDR1 is LNHDA and CDR2 SQIVND (reference sequence). V dropped 3 bases and J dropped 1; count of bases not matched to a gene: 2. The CDR3 reads CASSIGQGASGANVLTF. In nucleotides, the CDR3 is TGTGCCAGTAGTATTGGACAGGGGGCTTCTGGGGCCAACGTCCTGACTTTC.

This chain connects TRBV19 to TRBJ1-1, with 8 bases aligning to TRBD1. V lost 4 bases and J lost 10; bases outside the gene matches: 8. Germline lookup yields CDR1 LNHDA and CDR2 SQIVND (reference sequence). The CDR3 length is 13 residues. DNA for the CDR3: TGTGCCAGTAGTAACAGGGGGATCCCGAGAGCTTTCTTT. Protein product: CASSNRGIPRAFF.

V gene TRBV27 combines with J gene TRBJ1-1; D is possibly TRBD1 (5 bases). The germline V gene encodes CDR1 MNHEY and CDR2 SMNVEV (reference sequence). The CDR3 is made up of 11 amino acids. The V end was cut by 7 bases, the J end by 7 bases, with 10 bases between. In nucleotides, the CDR3 is TGTGCCAGCAACCAGGGTATTGAAGCTTTCTTT. As protein: CASNQGIEAFF.

Only one count was recorded for this clone. This sequence joins TRBV7-2 and TRBJ2-7; TRBD1 or TRBD2 may be the D gene (5 bases each). The CDR3 runs 15 residues. Germline V gene sequence: CDR1 SGHTA, CDR2 FQGNSA. V was cut by 2 bases and J by 5 bases, with 16 bases left in between. The CDR3 DNA follows: TGTGCCAGCAGCTTACAGGGAGCAGGGTTCGACGAGCAGTACTTC. It codes for CASSLQGAGFDEQYF.